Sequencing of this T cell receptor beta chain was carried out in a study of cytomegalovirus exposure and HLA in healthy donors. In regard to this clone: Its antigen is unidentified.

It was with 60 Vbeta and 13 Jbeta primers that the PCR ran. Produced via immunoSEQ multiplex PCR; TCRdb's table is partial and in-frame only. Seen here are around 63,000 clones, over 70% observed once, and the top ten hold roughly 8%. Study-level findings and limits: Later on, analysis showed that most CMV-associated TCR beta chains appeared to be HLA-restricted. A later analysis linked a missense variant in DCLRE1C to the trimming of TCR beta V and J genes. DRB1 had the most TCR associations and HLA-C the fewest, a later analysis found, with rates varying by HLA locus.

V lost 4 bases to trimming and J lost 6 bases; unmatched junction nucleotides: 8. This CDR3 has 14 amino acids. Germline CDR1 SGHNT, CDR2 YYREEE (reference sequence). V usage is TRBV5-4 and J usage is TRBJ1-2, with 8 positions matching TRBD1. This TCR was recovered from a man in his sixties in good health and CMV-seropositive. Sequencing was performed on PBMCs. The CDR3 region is CASSVGQEYDGYTF. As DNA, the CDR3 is TGTGCCAGCAGCGTGGGACAGGAATACGATGGCTACACCTTC.